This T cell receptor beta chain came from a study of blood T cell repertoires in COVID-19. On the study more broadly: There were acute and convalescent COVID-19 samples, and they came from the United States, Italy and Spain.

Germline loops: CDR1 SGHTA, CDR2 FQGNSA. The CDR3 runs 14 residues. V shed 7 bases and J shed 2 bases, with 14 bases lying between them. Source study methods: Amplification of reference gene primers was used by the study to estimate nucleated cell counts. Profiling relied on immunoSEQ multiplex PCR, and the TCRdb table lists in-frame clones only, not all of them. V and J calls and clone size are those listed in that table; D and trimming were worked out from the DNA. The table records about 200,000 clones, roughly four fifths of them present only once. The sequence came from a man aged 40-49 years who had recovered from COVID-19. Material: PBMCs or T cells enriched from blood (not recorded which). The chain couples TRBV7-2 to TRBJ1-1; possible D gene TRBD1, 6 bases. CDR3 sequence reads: CASILGGTNTEAFF. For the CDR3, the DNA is TGTGCCAGCATCCTAGGGGGAACTAACACTGAAGCTTTCTTT.